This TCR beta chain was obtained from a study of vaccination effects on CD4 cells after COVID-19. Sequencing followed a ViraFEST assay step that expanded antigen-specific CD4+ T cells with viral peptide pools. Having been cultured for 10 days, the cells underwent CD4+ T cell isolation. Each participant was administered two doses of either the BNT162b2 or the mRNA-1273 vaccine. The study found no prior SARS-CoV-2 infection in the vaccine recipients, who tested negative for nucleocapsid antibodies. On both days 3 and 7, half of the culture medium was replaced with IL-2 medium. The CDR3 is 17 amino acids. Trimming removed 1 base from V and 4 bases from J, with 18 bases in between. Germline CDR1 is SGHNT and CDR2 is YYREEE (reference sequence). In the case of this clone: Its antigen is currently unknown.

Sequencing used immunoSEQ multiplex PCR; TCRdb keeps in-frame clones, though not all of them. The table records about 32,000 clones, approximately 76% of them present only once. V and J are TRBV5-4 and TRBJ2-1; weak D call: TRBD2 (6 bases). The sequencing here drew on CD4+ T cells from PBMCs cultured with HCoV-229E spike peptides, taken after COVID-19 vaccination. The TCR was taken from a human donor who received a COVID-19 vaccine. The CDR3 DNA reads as TGTGCCAGCAGCTTGAATCTAGCGTCTAGCGCTTACAATGAGCAGTTCTTC. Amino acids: CASSLNLASSAYNEQFF.